This record looks at one TCR beta chain sequence and its context. The data were produced by immunoSEQ multiplex PCR, yet TCRdb's version contains in-frame clones alone and is incomplete. Altogether 150,000 to 250,000 clones are present, roughly 92% being singletons, with the ten largest covering about 0.76%. Followed longitudinally, the Seattle patients had been enrolled during active infection. The source of the sample is a study of blood T cell repertoires in COVID-19. Study summary: Donors in the United States, Italy and Spain gave samples during acute or convalescent COVID-19. The cDNA or gDNA used as material had been derived from T cells, B-cell-depleted T cells, or PBMCs.

CDR3 size: 13 residues. Trimming cost V 8 bases and J 3 bases; bases outside gene matches: 3. CDR1 and CDR2 from the germline V gene are KGHSH and LQKENI. This receptor was taken from a man aged 30-40 years with COVID-19, enrolled during active disease. Sequenced input: peripheral blood. The rearrangement joins TRBV18 to TRBJ1-5; TRBD1 matches 8 bases. CDR3 sequence (DNA): TGTGCCAGCCGACAGGGGTCCAATCAGCCCCAGCATTTT. This codes for CASRQGSNQPQHF. The full variable domain, with the rest looked up from reference TRBV18 and TRBJ1-5, is NAGVMQNPRHLVRRRGQEARLRCSPMKGHSHVYWYRQLPEEGLKFMVYLQKENIIDESGMPKERFSAEFPKEGPSILRIQQVVRGDSAAYFCASRQGSNQPQHFGDGTRLSIL.